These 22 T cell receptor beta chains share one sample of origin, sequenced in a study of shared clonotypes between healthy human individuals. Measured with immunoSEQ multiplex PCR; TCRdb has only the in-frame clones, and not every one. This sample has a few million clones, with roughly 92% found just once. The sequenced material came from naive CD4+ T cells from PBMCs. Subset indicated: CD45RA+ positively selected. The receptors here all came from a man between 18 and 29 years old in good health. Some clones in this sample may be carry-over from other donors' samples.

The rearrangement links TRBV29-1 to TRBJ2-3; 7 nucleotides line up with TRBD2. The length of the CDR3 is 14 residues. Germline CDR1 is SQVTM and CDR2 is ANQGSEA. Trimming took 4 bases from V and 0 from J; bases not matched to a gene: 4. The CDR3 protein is CSVGLAPSTDTQYF. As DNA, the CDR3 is TGCAGCGTTGGACTAGCTCCTAGCACAGATACGCAGTATTTT.

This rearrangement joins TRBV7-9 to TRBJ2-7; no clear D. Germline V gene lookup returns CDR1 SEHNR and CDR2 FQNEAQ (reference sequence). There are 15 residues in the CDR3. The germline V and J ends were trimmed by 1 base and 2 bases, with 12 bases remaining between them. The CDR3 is CASSLGANSPYEQYF. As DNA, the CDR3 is TGTGCCAGCAGCTTAGGAGCTAACTCCCCCTACGAGCAGTACTTC.

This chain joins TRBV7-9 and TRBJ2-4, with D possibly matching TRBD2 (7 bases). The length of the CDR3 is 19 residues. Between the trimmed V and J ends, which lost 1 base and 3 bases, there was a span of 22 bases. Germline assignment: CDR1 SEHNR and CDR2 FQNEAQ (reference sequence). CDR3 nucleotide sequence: TGTGCCAGCAGCTTAGGGAAACAGAGAGGGGGGGCCCGCAAAAACATTCAGTACTTC. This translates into CASSLGKQRGGARKNIQYF. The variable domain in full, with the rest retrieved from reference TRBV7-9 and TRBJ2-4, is DTGVSQNPRHKITKRGQNVTFRCDPISEHNRLYWYRQTLGQGPEFLTYFQNEAQLEKSRLLSDRFSAERPKGSFSTLEIQRTEQGDSAMYLCASSLGKQRGGARKNIQYFGAGTRLSVL.

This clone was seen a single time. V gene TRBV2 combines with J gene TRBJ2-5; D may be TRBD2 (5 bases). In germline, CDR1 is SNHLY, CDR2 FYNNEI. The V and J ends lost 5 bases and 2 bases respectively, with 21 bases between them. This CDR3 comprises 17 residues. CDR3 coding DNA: TGTGCCAGCAGTCTAGGGCAAAGGGAGTGGGGACAAGAGACCCAGTACTTC. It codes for CASSLGQREWGQETQYF.

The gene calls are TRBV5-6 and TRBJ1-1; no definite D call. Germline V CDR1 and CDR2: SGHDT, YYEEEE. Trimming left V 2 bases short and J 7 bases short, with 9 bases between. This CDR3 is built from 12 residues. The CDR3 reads CASSFLTVEAFF. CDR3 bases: TGTGCCAGCAGCTTTCTCACAGTTGAAGCTTTCTTT. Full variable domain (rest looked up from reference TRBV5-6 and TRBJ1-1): DAGVTQSPTHLIKTRGQQVTLRCSPKSGHDTVSWYQQALGQGPQFIFQYYEEEERQRGNFPDRFSGHQFPNYSSELNVNALLLGDSALYLCASSFLTVEAFFGQGTRLTVV.

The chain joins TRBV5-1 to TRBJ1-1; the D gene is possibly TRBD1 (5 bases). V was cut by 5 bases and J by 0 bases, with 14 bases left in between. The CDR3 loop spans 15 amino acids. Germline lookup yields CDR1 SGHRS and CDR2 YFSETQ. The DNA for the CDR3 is TGCGCCAGCAGACGTTGGGAGGGGATGAACACTGAAGCTTTCTTT. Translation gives CASRRWEGMNTEAFF.

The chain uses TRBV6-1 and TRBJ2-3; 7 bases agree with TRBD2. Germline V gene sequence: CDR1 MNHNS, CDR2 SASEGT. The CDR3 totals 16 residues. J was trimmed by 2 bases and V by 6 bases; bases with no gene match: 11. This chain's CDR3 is CASRERLASVTDTQYF. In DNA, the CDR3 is TGTGCCAGCAGAGAACGACTAGCTTCCGTCACAGATACGCAGTATTTT.

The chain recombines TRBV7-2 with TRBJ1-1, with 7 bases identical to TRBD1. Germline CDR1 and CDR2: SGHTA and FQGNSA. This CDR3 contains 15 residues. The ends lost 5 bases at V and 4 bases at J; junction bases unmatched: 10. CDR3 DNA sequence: TGTGCCAGCAGCCGCCGGGACAGACCGAGCACTGAAGCTTTCTTT. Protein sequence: CASSRRDRPSTEAFF.

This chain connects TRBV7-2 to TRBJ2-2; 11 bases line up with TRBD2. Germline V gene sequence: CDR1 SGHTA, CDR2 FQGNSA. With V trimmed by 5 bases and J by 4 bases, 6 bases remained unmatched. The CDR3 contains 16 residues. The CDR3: CASSLPTSGATGELFF. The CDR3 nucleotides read TGTGCCAGCAGCCTTCCGACTAGCGGGGCCACCGGGGAGCTGTTTTTT.

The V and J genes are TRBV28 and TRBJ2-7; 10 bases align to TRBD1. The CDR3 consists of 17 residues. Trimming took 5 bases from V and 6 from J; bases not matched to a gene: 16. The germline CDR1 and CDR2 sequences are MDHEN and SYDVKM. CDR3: CASSPSGGGTGVREQYF. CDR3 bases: TGTGCCAGCAGTCCTTCTGGGGGTGGGACAGGGGTTCGCGAGCAGTACTTC.

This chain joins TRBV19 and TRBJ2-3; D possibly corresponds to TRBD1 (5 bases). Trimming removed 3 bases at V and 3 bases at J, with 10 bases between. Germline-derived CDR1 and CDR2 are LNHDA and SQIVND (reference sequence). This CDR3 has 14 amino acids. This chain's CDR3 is CASSIRQFTDTQYF. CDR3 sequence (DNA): TGTGCCAGTAGTATCCGACAGTTTACAGATACGCAGTATTTT.

The CDR3 nucleotides read TGCGCCAGCAGTGAGTCAAGGTTCAGGGACACTGAAGCTTTCTTT. Encoded protein: CASSESRFRDTEAFF. The gene calls are TRBV10-2 and TRBJ1-1; weak D call: TRBD1 (5 bases). The length of the CDR3 is 15 residues. The V end lost 0 bases, the J end lost 3 bases, and 11 bases lay between the germline ends. Per germline, CDR1 WSHSY and CDR2 SAAADI.

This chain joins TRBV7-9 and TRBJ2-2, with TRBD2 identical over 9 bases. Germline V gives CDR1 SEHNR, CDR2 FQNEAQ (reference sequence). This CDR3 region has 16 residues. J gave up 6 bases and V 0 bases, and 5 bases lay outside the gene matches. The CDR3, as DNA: TGTGCCAGCAGCTTAGCGCGGCGGGGGGGCCCCGGGGAGCTGTTTTTT. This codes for CASSLARRGGPGELFF.

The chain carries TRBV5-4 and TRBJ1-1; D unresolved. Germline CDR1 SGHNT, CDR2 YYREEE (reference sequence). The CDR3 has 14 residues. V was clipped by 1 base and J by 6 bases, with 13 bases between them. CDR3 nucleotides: TGTGCCAGCAGCTTGCCCGGAGGAGCTTCTGAAGCTTTCTTT. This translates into CASSLPGGASEAFF.

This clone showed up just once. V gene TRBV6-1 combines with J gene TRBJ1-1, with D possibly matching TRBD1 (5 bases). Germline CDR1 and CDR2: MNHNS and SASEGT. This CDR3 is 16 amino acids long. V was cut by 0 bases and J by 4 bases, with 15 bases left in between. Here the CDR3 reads CASSEAVGRVGTEAFF. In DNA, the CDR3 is TGTGCCAGCAGTGAAGCGGTGGGACGGGTTGGCACTGAAGCTTTCTTT.

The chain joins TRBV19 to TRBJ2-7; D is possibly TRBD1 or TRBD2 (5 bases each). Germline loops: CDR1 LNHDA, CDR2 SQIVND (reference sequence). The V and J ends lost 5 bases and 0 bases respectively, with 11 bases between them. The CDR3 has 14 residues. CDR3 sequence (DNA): TGTGCCAGTAGTTGGGACGTAAGCTCCTACGAGCAGTACTTC. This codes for CASSWDVSSYEQYF.

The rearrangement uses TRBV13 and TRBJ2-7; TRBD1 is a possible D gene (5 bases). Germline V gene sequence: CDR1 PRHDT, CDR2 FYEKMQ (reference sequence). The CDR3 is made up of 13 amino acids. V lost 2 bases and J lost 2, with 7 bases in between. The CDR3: CASSLRGAYEQYF. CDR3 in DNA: TGTGCCAGCAGCTTAAGGGGCGCCTACGAGCAGTACTTC.

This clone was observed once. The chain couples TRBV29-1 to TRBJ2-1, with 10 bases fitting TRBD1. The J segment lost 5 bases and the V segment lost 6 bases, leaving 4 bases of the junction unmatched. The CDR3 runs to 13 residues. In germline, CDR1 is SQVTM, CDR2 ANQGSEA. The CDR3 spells CSVPGQGNNEQFF. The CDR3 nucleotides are TGCAGCGTCCCGGGACAGGGGAACAATGAGCAGTTCTTC.

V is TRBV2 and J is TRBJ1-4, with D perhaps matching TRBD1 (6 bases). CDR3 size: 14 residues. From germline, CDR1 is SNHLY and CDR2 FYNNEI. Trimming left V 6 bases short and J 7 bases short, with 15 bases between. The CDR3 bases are TGTGCCAGCAGGGGCGGGGGGGCAGTTGAAAAACTGTTTTTT. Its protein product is CASRGGGAVEKLFF. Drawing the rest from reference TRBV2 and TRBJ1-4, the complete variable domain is EPEVTQTPSHQVTQMGQEVILRCVPISNHLYFYWYRQILGQKVEFLVSFYNNEISEKSEIFDDQFSVERPDGSNFTLKIRSTKLEDSAMYFCASRGGGAVEKLFFGSGTQLSVL.

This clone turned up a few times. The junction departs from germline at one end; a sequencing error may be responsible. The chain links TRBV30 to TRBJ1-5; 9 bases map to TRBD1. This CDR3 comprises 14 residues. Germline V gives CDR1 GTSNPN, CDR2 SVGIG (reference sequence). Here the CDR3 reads CAWGTGNSDQPQHF. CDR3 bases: TGTGCCTGGGGGACAGGGAATAGCGATCAGCCCCAGCATTTT.

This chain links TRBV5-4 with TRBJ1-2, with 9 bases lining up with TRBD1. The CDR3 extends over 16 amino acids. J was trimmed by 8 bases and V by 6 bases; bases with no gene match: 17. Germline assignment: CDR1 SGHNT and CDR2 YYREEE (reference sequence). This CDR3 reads CASTKDRDRVVGGYTF. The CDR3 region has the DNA TGTGCCAGCACCAAAGACCGGGACAGGGTGGTCGGCGGCTACACCTTC. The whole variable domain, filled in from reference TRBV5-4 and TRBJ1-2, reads ETGVTQSPTHLIKTRGQQVTLRCSSQSGHNTVSWYQQALGQGPQFIFQYYREEENGRGNFPPRFSGLQFPNYSSELNVNALELDDSALYLCASTKDRDRVVGGYTFGSGTRLTVV.

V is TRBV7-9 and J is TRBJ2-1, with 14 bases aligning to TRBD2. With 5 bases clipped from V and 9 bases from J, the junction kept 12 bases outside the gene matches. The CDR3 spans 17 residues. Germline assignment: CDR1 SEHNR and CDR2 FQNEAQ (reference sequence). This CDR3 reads CASSGGSGTSGSGEQFF. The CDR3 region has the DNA TGTGCCAGCAGCGGTGGAAGCGGGACTAGCGGGAGTGGTGAGCAGTTCTTC.